This TCR beta chain comes out of a study of blood T cell repertoires in COVID-19. Study details: COVID-19 samples collected from the United States, Italy and Spain covered acute and convalescent phases.

TCRdb keeps only in-frame clones here, not all; method: immunoSEQ multiplex PCR. This table has some 520,000 clones, 89% appearing once. In Seattle, patients joined the study during active infection and were tracked longitudinally. There are 15 residues in the CDR3. Germline V gives CDR1 SNHLY, CDR2 FYNNEI. Between the trimmed V and J ends, which lost 7 bases and 4 bases, there was a span of 17 bases. This chain connects TRBV2 to TRBJ1-5; TRBD1 might be the D (5 bases). Material: peripheral blood. This sequence originates from a man younger than 35 with COVID-19, enrolled during active disease. The CDR3 region is CASTLEWGVNQPQHF. CDR3 nucleotide sequence: TGTGCCAGCACTTTGGAGTGGGGGGTGAATCAGCCCCAGCATTTT.